This T cell receptor (beta chain) was retrieved from a study of T cells after yellow fever vaccination. About the research overall: Low-cell-number fractions underwent preparation using SMART-Seq v4 Ultra Low Input.

This CDR3 is 15 amino acids long. V was cut by 3 bases and J by 7 bases, with 16 bases left in between. Germline CDR1 reads MNHNS; CDR2 reads SASEGT. This clonotype has only a few counts. Its antigen remains unknown. TCR cDNA, made by 5'RACE template switching, carried an added universal primer site and UMIs. TCRdb re-called the 5' RACE reads with MiXCR, one entry per CDR3 protein. This table has about 320,000 distinct CDR3 sequences, over 8.5% appearing once. Study-wide findings and caveats: Abundant clonotypes (contaminants from the bulk population) could be present in FACS-sorted repertoires.

The rearrangement joins TRBV6-1 to TRBJ2-4, with D tentatively TRBD2 (6 bases). This material consisted of CD4+ T cells sorted from PBMCs, taken 45 days after the yellow fever booster vaccination. This TCR derives from a man younger than 35 who received the YFV17D yellow fever vaccine. This CDR3 reads CASSEGWAGWNIQYF. The DNA for the CDR3 is TGTGCCAGCAGTGAGGGGTGGGCGGGGTGGAACATTCAGTACTTC.